This T cell receptor (beta chain) originates from a study of response to subunit inactivated influenza vaccine. General study findings and limits: Authors suggested few new T cells are recruited by each seasonal influenza vaccination.

One entry per CDR3 protein, called by TCRdb with MiXCR from the RT-PCR reads. This table holds hundreds of thousands of distinct CDR3 sequences, around 15% found once. The CDR3 consists of 15 residues. Germline-derived CDR1 and CDR2 are SSHAT and FNYEAQ (reference sequence). A note on this clonotype: Its matching antigen is unknown. One junction end does not reproduce the germline sequence, and a read error may be involved.

V is TRBV7-7 and J is TRBJ1-1, with 7 bases identical to TRBD1. This specimen was PBMCs from blood, taken approximately 15 days before vaccination. The sequence came from a man aged 45 to 65 who received an inactivated influenza vaccine. CDR3 sequence: CASSSPRQGNTEAFF. CDR3 bases: TGTGCTAGCAGCTCCCCAAGACAGGGGAACACTGAAGCTTTCTTT. Using reference TRBV7-7 and TRBJ1-1 for the parts outside the CDR3, the full variable domain is GAGVSQSPRYKVTKRGQDVTLRCDPISSHATLYWYQQALGQGPEFLTYFNYEAQPDKSGLPSDRFSAERPEGSISTLTIQRTEQRDSAMYRCASSSPRQGNTEAFFGQGTRLTVV.